This is a list of T cell receptor beta chains from one sample in a study of blood T cell repertoires in COVID-19. Clones were read by immunoSEQ multiplex PCR, and TCRdb kept only the in-frame ones, dropping some. Among more than 45,000 clones, about 88% were seen once, and the ten largest hold roughly a quarter. The source material was peripheral blood. These receptors all come from a human donor in a cohort sampled during active COVID-19. CDR3s include the opening cysteine and the closing phenylalanine or tryptophan.

TRBJ2-2	TRBV11-3	CASSPVGGVNTGELFF
TRBJ2-1	TRBV5-1	CASSLGTSYNEQFF
TRBJ2-3	TRBV28	CASSPQGGGTDTQYF
TRBJ2-3	TRBV2	CASSTSGRTDTQYF
TRBJ1-1	TRBV11-1	CASRAGQGSIAFF
TRBJ2-1	TRBV7-3	CASSLSQGDHNEQFF
TRBJ1-3	TRBV19	CASSIPSGSGGNTIYF
TRBJ1-1	TRBV3-1/TRBV3-2	CASSQYRTANTEAFF
TRBJ1-2	TRBV3-1/TRBV3-2	CASSRGQGSGYTF
TRBJ2-1	TRBV25-1	CASSEFLSGGPQEQFF
TRBJ2-1	TRBV28	CASSTQPSGTQYNEQFF
TRBJ2-2	TRBV5-4	CASSLGGPTNTGELFF
TRBJ1-2	TRBV19	CASIRRQGTIGGYTF
TRBJ2-3	TRBV29-1	CSVGKRLAGATDTQYF
TRBJ2-1	TRBV3-1/TRBV3-2	CASSPQLANTYNEQFF
TRBJ2-1	TRBV7-9	CASSFAGADNEQFF
TRBJ1-4	TRBV11-3	CASSSHPGEKLFF
TRBJ2-5	TRBV20-1	CSARAAETQYF
TRBJ1-1	TRBV5-1	CASSFKFAGTGGTATEAFF
TRBJ2-4	TRBV12-3/TRBV12-4	CASSLRVGIQYF
TRBJ2-5	TRBV7-9	CASSPAGPGRGWTQYF
TRBJ1-4	TRBV6-1	CASSEGQTNEKLFF
TRBJ1-5	TRBV12-5	CASRSTGVNQPQHF
TRBJ1-1	TRBV2	CASSEALRGTTEAFF
TRBJ1-6	TRBV10-3	CAISELGNNSPLHF